Each of the 25 T cell receptor beta chains below was sequenced from the same sample in a study of blood T cell dynamics during melanoma immunotherapy. Time point noted: week 3, after first cycle of checkpoint inhibitor. Here immunoSEQ multiplex PCR was the method, and the copy in TCRdb shows in-frame clones only, minus some. This table holds about 12,000 clones, more than 75% found once. Sequenced material: blood, taken from a patient treated with checkpoint blockade. These receptors were taken from a human donor with melanoma.

This clone was seen just once. The chain carries TRBV19 and TRBJ2-3, with 14 positions matching TRBD2. Germline CDR1 reads LNHDA; CDR2 reads SQIVND (reference sequence). The CDR3 consists of 17 residues. V lost 5 bases to trimming and J lost 4 bases; unmatched junction nucleotides: 8. The CDR3 bases are TGTGCCAGTAGTCCGCGACTAGCGGGGGGGAGGGCAGATACGCAGTATTTT. It codes for CASSPRLAGGRADTQYF.

The rearrangement uses TRBV2 and TRBJ2-2; D remains unclear. V was cut by 7 bases and J by 1 base, with 13 bases left in between. CDR3 length equals 15 residues. Looked up from germline, CDR1 is SNHLY and CDR2 is FYNNEI. The CDR3 sequence is CASTKGRGNTGELFF. The CDR3 DNA follows: TGTGCCAGCACCAAGGGTAGAGGGAACACCGGGGAGCTGTTTTTT.

The genes are TRBV7-2 and TRBJ2-5, with D tentatively TRBD2 (6 bases). CDR3 length: 16 amino acids. Germline V gene data show CDR1 as SGHTA and CDR2 as FQGNSA. The germline V and J ends were trimmed by 3 bases and 0 bases, with 14 bases remaining between them. CDR3 sequence: CASSLGGIKYQETQYF. As DNA, the CDR3 is TGTGCCAGCAGCTTGGGCGGGATAAAGTACCAAGAGACCCAGTACTTC.

The chain employs TRBV6-6 and TRBJ2-5, with 7 bases aligning to TRBD1. The CDR3 has 14 amino acids. V lost 5 bases and J lost 5; bases outside the gene matches: 8. Per the germline V gene, CDR1 is MNHNY and CDR2 is SVGAGI (reference sequence). The CDR3 region is CASSTQGTQETQYF. As DNA, the CDR3 is TGTGCCAGCAGTACACAGGGGACCCAGGAGACCCAGTACTTC.

This chain links TRBV7-9 with TRBJ2-3, with D uncertain. Trimming pared 1 base from V and 6 bases from J, leaving 14 bases between. This CDR3 has 15 residues. The germline CDR1 and CDR2 sequences are SEHNR and FQNEAQ (reference sequence). CDR3 region: CASSLGRTDRDTQYF. The CDR3 coding sequence is TGTGCCAGCAGCTTAGGCCGGACCGACCGGGATACGCAGTATTTT.

The chain joins TRBV2 to TRBJ2-1; 10 nucleotides match TRBD2. The CDR3 has 12 residues. The trim removed 7 bases at V and 9 bases at J, leaving 3 bases unmatched. Germline assignment: CDR1 SNHLY and CDR2 FYNNEI. CDR3 residues: CASIPSGGEQFF. CDR3 DNA sequence: TGTGCCAGCATTCCTAGCGGGGGTGAGCAGTTCTTC.

This clone was detected only a few times. V gene TRBV29-1 combines with J gene TRBJ2-3, with 7 nucleotides matching TRBD1. Germline values: CDR1 SQVTM, CDR2 ANQGSEA. The length of the CDR3 is 12 residues. The V segment lost 5 bases and the J segment 6 bases; nucleotides outside the gene matches: 5. The CDR3 nucleotides are TGCAGCGTTTTACAGGGGCCCGATACGCAGTATTTT. Amino acids: CSVLQGPDTQYF.

This sequence joins TRBV5-6 and TRBJ1-2, with D uncertain. There are 15 residues in the CDR3. The germline V and J ends were trimmed by 0 bases and 0 bases, with 9 bases remaining between them. Germline CDR1 and CDR2: SGHDT and YYEEEE. The CDR3, as DNA: TGTGCCAGCAGCTTGGGACGGAACACTAACTATGGCTACACCTTC. It codes for CASSLGRNTNYGYTF.

The chain is built from TRBV5-1 and TRBJ2-7, with D unresolved. The CDR3 has 13 amino acids. Germline V CDR1 and CDR2: SGHRS, YFSETQ. Between the trimmed V and J ends, which lost 1 base and 3 bases, there was a span of 8 bases. This CDR3 reads CASSLNSFYEQYF. The CDR3 region has the DNA TGCGCCAGCAGCTTGAATTCCTTCTACGAGCAGTACTTC.

This sequence joins TRBV2 and TRBJ1-5; 7 bases map to TRBD1. V trimming: 8 bases; J trimming: 1 base; junction bases outside the gene matches: 2. CDR3 length: 13 amino acids. The germline gives CDR1 SNHLY, CDR2 FYNNEI. CDR3 DNA: TGTGCCAGCCTACAGGGGAGCAATCAGCCCCAGCATTTT. Its protein product is CASLQGSNQPQHF.

The V gene is TRBV7-2, the J gene TRBJ2-1, with D possibly being TRBD2 (5 bases). Trimming removed 2 bases from V and 9 bases from J, with 17 bases in between. This CDR3 has 15 residues. CDR1 is SGHTA, CDR2 FQGNSA, per germline. The CDR3 DNA is TGTGCCAGCAGCTTACAGAGCGGCCCCTTGGGTGAGCAGTTCTTC. Encoded protein: CASSLQSGPLGEQFF.

This clone was detected only once. V usage is TRBV9 and J usage is TRBJ2-7, with D tentatively TRBD1 or TRBD2 (6 bases each). The germline CDR1 and CDR2 sequences are SGDLS and YYNGEE. The CDR3 length is 15 residues. Trimming pared 0 bases from V and 5 bases from J, leaving 15 bases between. CDR3 nucleotide sequence: TGTGCCAGCAGCGTAGCCCCTACGGGGGACAACGAGCAGTACTTC. Protein: CASSVAPTGDNEQYF.

The V call is TRBV2, the J call TRBJ1-2, with 8 nucleotides matching TRBD1. The CDR3 extends over 14 amino acids. The V and J ends lost 7 bases and 4 bases, in that order; junction bases with no gene match: 8. Germline CDR1 SNHLY, CDR2 FYNNEI. The CDR3 sequence: CASTPGQESYGYTF. In DNA form, the CDR3 reads TGTGCCAGCACTCCGGGACAGGAATCCTATGGCTACACCTTC. Filled out from reference TRBV2 and TRBJ1-2, the complete variable domain reads EPEVTQTPSHQVTQMGQEVILRCVPISNHLYFYWYRQILGQKVEFLVSFYNNEISEKSEIFDDQFSVERPDGSNFTLKIRSTKLEDSAMYFCASTPGQESYGYTFGSGTRLTVV.

A single count supports this clone. The V call is TRBV4-1, the J call TRBJ2-1, with TRBD2 identical over 7 bases. The CDR3 consists of 17 residues. CDR1 and CDR2 (germline): MGHRA, YSYEKL. After removal of 1 base from V and 8 bases from J, the junction contained 14 bases not matched to a gene. The CDR3 DNA reads TGCGCCAGCAGCCAAGGCCGGGACTACCCAACGGGGGATGAGCAGTTCTTC. As protein: CASSQGRDYPTGDEQFF.

This chain connects TRBV5-6 to TRBJ1-2, with 7 bases fitting TRBD1. CDR3 length equals 15 residues. The germline V gene has CDR1 SGHDT and CDR2 YYEEEE. Losses at the gene ends were 3 bases for V and 7 bases for J; bases not matched to a gene: 12. Here the CDR3 DNA reads TGTGCCAGCAGCTGGACAGGTTTTCCGCGGGGTGGCTACACCTTC. It specifies CASSWTGFPRGGYTF.

The chain has TRBV21-1 and TRBJ1-1; the table's D call TRBD1 went unverified against the DNA. TRBV21-1 is a known pseudogene. The CDR3 runs to 17 residues. The CDR3 region is CASSHTGGSYQNTEAFF. CDR3 nucleotides: TGTGCCAGCAGCCATACAGGGGGCTCGTATCAGAACACTGAAGCTTTCTTT.

V usage is TRBV9 and J usage is TRBJ2-5, with TRBD1 identical over 7 bases. After removal of 3 bases from V and 3 bases from J, the junction contained 5 bases not matched to a gene. Germline loops: CDR1 SGDLS, CDR2 YYNGEE. The CDR3 extends over 14 amino acids. The CDR3 region has the DNA TGTGCCAGCAGCGCGGGACAGCTTAAAGAGACCCAGTACTTC. This sequence encodes CASSAGQLKETQYF. The complete variable domain, with remaining parts taken from reference TRBV9 and TRBJ2-5, reads DSGVTQTPKHLITATGQRVTLRCSPRSGDLSVYWYQQSLDQGLQFLIQYYNGEERAKGNILERFSAQQFPDLHSELNLSSLELGDSALYFCASSAGQLKETQYFGPGTRLLVL.

The J gene is TRBJ2-5, the V gene TRBV5-6; unclear D gene. The CDR3 totals 14 residues. Germline V gene sequence: CDR1 SGHDT, CDR2 YYEEEE. The germline V and J ends were trimmed by 0 bases and 4 bases, with 10 bases remaining between them. CDR3 nucleotides: TGTGCCAGCAGCTTGGGGGCTATGCTAGAGACCCAGTACTTC. Protein: CASSLGAMLETQYF.

The chain employs TRBV7-7 and TRBJ2-1, with D possibly being TRBD2 (6 bases). Germline CDR1 reads SSHAT; CDR2 reads FNYEAQ (reference sequence). The V and J ends lost 5 bases and 6 bases respectively, with 11 bases between them. This CDR3 has 13 amino acids. The CDR3, as DNA: TGTGCCAGCAGCCGGGACTTGGCCAATGAGCAGTTCTTC. Encoded protein: CASSRDLANEQFF. The complete variable domain, with remaining parts taken from reference TRBV7-7 and TRBJ2-1, reads GAGVSQSPRYKVTKRGQDVTLRCDPISSHATLYWYQQALGQGPEFLTYFNYEAQPDKSGLPSDRFSAERPEGSISTLTIQRTEQRDSAMYRCASSRDLANEQFFGPGTRLTVL.

This chain joins TRBV5-1 and TRBJ1-1; possible D gene TRBD1, 5 bases. The V gene's germline CDR1 is SGHRS and CDR2 YFSETQ. The V end lost 4 bases, the J end lost 1 base, and 17 bases lay between the germline ends. The CDR3 is 16 amino acids. CDR3 residues: CASSTAGGSQNTEAFF. CDR3 DNA sequence: TGCGCCAGCAGCACCGCCGGGGGGAGCCAGAACACTGAAGCTTTCTTT.

The V and J genes are TRBV5-6 and TRBJ2-5, with 9 bases matching TRBD1. V was clipped by 3 bases and J by 3 bases; unmatched bases: 3. Germline V gene lookup returns CDR1 SGHDT and CDR2 YYEEEE. CDR3 length: 14 amino acids. CDR3 DNA sequence: TGTGCCAGCAGCTCGACAGGGGGGAAAGAGACCCAGTACTTC. Its protein product is CASSSTGGKETQYF.

The chain uses TRBV4-1 and TRBJ2-5; a possible D gene is TRBD1 (6 bases). The last part of the DNA fits TRBJ2-7 better; the J call may be wrong. The germline V gene has CDR1 MGHRA and CDR2 YSYEKL. The CDR3 has 14 residues. This CDR3 is CASSQGYREVEQYF. The CDR3 DNA is TGCGCCAGCAGCCAAGGGTACAGGGAAGTCGAGCAGTACTTC.

J is TRBJ1-6 and V is TRBV5-6, with D unresolved. CDR3 length: 16 residues. Trimming pared 2 bases from V and 2 bases from J, leaving 11 bases between. Germline V CDR1 and CDR2: SGHDT, YYEEEE. CDR3 DNA sequence: TGTGCCAGCAGCTTAATGAGTATCCCCTATAATTCACCCCTCCACTTT. Translated: CASSLMSIPYNSPLHF.

This clone came up a few times. This sequence joins TRBV4-1 and TRBJ1-5, with D maybe TRBD1 (5 bases). V lost 4 bases and J lost 9, with 16 bases in between. From germline, CDR1 is MGHRA and CDR2 YSYEKL. The CDR3 runs to 14 residues. The CDR3 here is CASSRLSGAGPQHF. As DNA, the CDR3 is TGCGCCAGCAGCCGGTTAAGTGGGGCGGGGCCCCAGCATTTT.

The chain carries TRBV7-3 and TRBJ2-6, with 7 bases matching TRBD1. The CDR3 is made up of 15 amino acids. Trimming at V came to 5 bases and at J to 2 bases, leaving 3 bases not matched to a gene. Germline loops: CDR1 SGHTA, CDR2 FQGTGA. CDR3 region: CASSQTGAGANVLTF. Written as DNA, the CDR3 is TGTGCCAGCAGCCAAACAGGGGCTGGGGCCAACGTCCTGACTTTC.